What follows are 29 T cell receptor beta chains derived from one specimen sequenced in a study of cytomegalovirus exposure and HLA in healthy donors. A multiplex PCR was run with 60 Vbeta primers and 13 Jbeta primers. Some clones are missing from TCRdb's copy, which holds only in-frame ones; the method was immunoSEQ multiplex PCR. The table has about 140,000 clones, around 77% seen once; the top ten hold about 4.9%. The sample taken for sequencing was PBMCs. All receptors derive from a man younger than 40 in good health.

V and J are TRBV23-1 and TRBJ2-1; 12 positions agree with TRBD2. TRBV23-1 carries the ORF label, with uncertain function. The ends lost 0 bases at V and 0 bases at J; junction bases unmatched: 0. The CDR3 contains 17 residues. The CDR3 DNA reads TGCGCCAGCAGTCAATCGACTAGCGGGAGCTCCTACAATGAGCAGTTCTTC. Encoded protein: CASSQSTSGSSYNEQFF.

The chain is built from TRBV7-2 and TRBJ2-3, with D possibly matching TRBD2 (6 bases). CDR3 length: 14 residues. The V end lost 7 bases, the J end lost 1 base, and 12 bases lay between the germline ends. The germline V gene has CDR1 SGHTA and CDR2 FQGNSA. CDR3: CASIAGGRTDTQYF. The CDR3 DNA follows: TGTGCCAGCATCGCCGGGGGACGCACAGATACGCAGTATTTT.

The CDR3 DNA follows: TGTGCCAGCAGTGAAGGGGCAGTATCCCCCGGGGAGCTGTTTTTT. As protein: CASSEGAVSPGELFF. The chain combines TRBV2 with TRBJ2-2; D remains unclear. The CDR3 is 15 amino acids. V dropped 1 base and J dropped 6 bases, with 12 bases sitting between them. From germline, CDR1 is SNHLY and CDR2 FYNNEI.

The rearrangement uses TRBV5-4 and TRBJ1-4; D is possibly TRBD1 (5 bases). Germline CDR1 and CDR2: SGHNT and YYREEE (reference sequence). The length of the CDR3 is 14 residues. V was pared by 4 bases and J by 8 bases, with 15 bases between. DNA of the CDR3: TGTGCCAGCAGCCGGACGGGGGGTGGGGAAAAACTGTTTTTT. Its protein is CASSRTGGGEKLFF. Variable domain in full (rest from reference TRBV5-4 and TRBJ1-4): ETGVTQSPTHLIKTRGQQVTLRCSSQSGHNTVSWYQQALGQGPQFIFQYYREEENGRGNFPPRFSGLQFPNYSSELNVNALELDDSALYLCASSRTGGGEKLFFGSGTQLSVL.

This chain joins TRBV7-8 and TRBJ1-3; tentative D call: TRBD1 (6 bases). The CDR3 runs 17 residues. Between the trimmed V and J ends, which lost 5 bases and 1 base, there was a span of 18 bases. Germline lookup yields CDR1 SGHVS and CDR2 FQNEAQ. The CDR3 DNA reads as TGTGCCAGCAGCCGTGCTCGCGGGGGCGCTTCTGGAAACACCATATATTTT. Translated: CASSRARGGASGNTIYF.

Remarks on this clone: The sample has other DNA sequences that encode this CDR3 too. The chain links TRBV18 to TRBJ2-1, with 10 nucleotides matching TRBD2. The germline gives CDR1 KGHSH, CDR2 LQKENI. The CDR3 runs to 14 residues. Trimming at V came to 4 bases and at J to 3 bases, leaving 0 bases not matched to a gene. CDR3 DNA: TGTGCCAGCTCACTAGCGGGAGGCTACAATGAGCAGTTCTTC. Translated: CASSLAGGYNEQFF.

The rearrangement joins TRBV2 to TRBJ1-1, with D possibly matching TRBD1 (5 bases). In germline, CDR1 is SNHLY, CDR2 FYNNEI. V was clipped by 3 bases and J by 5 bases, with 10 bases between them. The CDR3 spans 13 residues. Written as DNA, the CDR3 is TGTGCCAGCAGTGAGGCGGGGCGTACTGAAGCTTTCTTT. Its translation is CASSEAGRTEAFF.

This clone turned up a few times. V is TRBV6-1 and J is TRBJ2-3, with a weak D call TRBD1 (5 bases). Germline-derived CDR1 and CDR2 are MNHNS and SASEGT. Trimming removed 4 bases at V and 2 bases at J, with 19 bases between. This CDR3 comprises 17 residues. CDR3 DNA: TGTGCCAGCAGTGGAGGCTTGGGGTGGGGCAACACAGATACGCAGTATTTT. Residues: CASSGGLGWGNTDTQYF.

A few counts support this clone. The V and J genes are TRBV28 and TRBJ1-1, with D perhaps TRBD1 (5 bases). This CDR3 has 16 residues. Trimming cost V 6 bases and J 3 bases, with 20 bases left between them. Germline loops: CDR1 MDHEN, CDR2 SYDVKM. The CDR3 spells CASRGTVGGADTEAFF. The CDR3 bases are TGTGCCAGCAGAGGGACCGTCGGGGGTGCGGACACTGAAGCTTTCTTT.

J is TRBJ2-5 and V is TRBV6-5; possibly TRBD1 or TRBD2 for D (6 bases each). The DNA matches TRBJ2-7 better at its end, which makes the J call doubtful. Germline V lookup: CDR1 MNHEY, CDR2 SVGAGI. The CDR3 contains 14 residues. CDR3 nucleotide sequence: TGTGCCAGCAGTTTCTCGGGGGCACCCTACGAGCAGTACTTC. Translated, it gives CASSFSGAPYEQYF.

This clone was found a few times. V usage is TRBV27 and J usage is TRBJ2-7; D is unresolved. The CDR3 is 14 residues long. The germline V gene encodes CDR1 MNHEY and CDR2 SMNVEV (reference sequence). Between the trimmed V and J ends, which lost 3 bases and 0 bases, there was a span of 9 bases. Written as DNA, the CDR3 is TGTGCCAGCAGTTTGAAGACACCCTCCTACGAGCAGTACTTC. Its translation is CASSLKTPSYEQYF.

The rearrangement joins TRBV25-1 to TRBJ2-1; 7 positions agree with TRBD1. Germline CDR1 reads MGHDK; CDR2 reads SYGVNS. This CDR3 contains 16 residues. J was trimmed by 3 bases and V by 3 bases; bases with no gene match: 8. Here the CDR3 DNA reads TGTGCCAGCAGTGAGCCTGGGACAGCCCGCTACAATGAGCAGTTCTTC. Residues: CASSEPGTARYNEQFF.

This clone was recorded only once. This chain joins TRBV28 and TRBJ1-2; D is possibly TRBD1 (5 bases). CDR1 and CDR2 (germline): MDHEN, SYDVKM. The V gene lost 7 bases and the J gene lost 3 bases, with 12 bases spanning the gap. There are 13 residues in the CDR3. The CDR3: CASNRGGDYGYTF. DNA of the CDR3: TGTGCCAGCAACCGCGGGGGTGACTATGGCTACACCTTC.

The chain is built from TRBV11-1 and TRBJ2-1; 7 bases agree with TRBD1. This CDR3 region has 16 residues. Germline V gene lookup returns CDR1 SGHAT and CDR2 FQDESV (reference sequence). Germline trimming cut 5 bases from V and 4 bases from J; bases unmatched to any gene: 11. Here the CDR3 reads CASSPKGAAAYNEQFF. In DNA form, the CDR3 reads TGTGCCAGCAGCCCGAAGGGGGCAGCGGCTTACAATGAGCAGTTCTTC.

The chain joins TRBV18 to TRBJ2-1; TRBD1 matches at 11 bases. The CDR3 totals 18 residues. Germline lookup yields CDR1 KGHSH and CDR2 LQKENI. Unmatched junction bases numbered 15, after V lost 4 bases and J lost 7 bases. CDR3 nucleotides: TGTGCCAGCTCACTTACCCCAGCCGGGACAGGGGGTGTGAATGAGCAGTTCTTC. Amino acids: CASSLTPAGTGGVNEQFF.

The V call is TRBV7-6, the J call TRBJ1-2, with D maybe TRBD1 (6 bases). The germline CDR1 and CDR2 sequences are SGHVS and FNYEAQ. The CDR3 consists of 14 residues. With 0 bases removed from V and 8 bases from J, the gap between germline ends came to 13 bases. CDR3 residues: CASSLASGGGGYTF. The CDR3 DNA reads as TGTGCCAGCAGCTTAGCTTCGGGGGGCGGCGGCTACACCTTC.

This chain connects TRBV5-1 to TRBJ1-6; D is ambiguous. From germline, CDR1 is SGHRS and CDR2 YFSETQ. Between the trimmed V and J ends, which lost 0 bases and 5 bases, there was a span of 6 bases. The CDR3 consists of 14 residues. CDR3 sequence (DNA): TGCGCCAGCAGCTTGGGGCGGAATAATTCACCCCTCCACTTT. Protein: CASSLGRNNSPLHF.

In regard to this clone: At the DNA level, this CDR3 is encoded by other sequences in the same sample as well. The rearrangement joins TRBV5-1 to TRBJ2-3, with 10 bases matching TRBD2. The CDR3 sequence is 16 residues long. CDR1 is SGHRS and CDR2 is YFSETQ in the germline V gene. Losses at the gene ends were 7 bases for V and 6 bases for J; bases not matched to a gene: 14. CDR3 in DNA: TGCGCCAGCGGGATCAGCGGGAGGGCCCTCGGGGATACGCAGTATTTT. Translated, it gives CASGISGRALGDTQYF.

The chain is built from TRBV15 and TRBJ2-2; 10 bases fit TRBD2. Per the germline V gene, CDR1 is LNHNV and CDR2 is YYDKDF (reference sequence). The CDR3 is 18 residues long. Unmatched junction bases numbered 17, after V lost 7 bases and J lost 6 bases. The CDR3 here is CATTSPRRGLARSGELFF. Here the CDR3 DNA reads TGTGCCACCACCTCGCCGCGCAGGGGACTAGCGAGATCCGGGGAGCTGTTTTTT.

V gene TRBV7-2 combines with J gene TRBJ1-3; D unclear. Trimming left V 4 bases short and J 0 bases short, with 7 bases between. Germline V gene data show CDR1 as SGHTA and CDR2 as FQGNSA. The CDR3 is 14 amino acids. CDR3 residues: CASSSVLSGNTIYF. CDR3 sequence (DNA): TGTGCCAGCAGCTCAGTCCTCTCTGGAAACACCATATATTTT.

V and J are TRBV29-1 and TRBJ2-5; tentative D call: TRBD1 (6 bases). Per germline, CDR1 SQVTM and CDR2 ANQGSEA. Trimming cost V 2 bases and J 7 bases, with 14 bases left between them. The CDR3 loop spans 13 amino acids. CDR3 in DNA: TGCAGCGTTGAAAGGGCAGGGGCCGGGACCCAGTACTTC. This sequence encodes CSVERAGAGTQYF.

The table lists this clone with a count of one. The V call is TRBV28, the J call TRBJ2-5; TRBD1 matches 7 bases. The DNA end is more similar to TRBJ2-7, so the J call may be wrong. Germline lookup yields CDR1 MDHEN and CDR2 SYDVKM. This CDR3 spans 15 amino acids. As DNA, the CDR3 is TGTGCCAGCAAGGGGGACAGCTTACCTCGTTACGAGCAGTACTTC. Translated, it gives CASKGDSLPRYEQYF.

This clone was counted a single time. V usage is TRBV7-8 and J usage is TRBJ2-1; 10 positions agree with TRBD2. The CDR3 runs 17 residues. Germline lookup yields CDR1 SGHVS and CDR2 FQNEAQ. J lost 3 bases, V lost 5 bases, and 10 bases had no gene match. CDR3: CASSPPRLAGVYNEQFF. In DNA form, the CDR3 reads TGTGCCAGCAGCCCGCCCCGGCTAGCGGGAGTCTACAATGAGCAGTTCTTC.

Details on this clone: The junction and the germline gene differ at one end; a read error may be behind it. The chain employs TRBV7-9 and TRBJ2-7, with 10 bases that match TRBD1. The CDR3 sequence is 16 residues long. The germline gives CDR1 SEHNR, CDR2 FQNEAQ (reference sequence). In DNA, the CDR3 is TGTTCCAGCAGCAGGGGGGGGACAGGGGCCCTTTACGAGCAGTACTTC. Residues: CSSSRGGTGALYEQYF.

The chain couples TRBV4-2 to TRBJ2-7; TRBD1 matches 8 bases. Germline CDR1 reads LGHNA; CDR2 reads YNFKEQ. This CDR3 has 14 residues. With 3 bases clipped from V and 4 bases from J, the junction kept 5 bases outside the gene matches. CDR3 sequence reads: CASSQGTGKYEQYF. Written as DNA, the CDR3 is TGTGCCAGCAGCCAGGGGACAGGAAAATACGAGCAGTACTTC.

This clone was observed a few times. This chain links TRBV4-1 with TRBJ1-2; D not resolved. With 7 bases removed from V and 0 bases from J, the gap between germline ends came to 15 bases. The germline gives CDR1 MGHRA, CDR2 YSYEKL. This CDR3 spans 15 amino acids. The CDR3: CASKSTYLANYGYTF. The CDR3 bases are TGCGCCAGCAAATCGACCTACCTAGCTAACTATGGCTACACCTTC.

CDR3 nucleotides: TGTGCCAGCAGTTTAGCGGATCCTACCGGGGAGCTGTTTTTT. Residues: CASSLADPTGELFF. The J gene is TRBJ2-2, the V gene TRBV28; D is uncertain. The CDR3 consists of 14 residues. V was clipped by 2 bases and J by 5 bases, with 9 bases between them. In germline, CDR1 is MDHEN, CDR2 SYDVKM. The variable domain in full, with the rest retrieved from reference TRBV28 and TRBJ2-2, is DVKVTQSSRYLVKRTGEKVFLECVQDMDHENMFWYRQDPGLGLRLIYFSYDVKMKEKGDIPEGYSVSREKKERFSLILESASTNQTSMYLCASSLADPTGELFFGEGSRLTVL.

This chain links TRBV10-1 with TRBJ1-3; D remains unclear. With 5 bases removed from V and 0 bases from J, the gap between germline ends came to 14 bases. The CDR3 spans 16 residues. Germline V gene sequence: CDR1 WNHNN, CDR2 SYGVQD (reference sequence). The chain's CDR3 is CASSPQTGNSGNTIYF. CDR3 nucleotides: TGCGCCAGCAGTCCCCAGACCGGGAACTCTGGAAACACCATATATTTT.

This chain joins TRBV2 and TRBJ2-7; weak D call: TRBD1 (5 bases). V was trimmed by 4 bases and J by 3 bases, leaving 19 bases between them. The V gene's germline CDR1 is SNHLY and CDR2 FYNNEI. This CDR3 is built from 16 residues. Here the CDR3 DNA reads TGTGCCAGCAGTGGGGGCGAAGTACAGAGGCTCTACGAGCAGTACTTC. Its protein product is CASSGGEVQRLYEQYF.